These 6 T cell receptor beta chains came from one sample sequenced in a study of cytomegalovirus exposure and HLA in healthy donors. A multiplex PCR was run with 60 Vbeta primers and 13 Jbeta primers. This table comes from immunoSEQ multiplex PCR, and its TCRdb copy is limited to in-frame clones, with some not included. The table shows 200,000 to 250,000 clones, with just over 75% occurring only once. Sequenced sample: PBMCs. The receptors come from a woman aged 60-70 years in good health and CMV-seropositive.

The V and J genes are TRBV10-1 and TRBJ2-3, with D perhaps matching TRBD2 (6 bases). In germline, CDR1 is WNHNN, CDR2 SYGVQD (reference sequence). This CDR3 is built from 14 residues. The V end was cut by 4 bases, the J end by 0 bases, with 8 bases between. The CDR3 region is CASSVGTSTDTQYF. CDR3 coding DNA: TGCGCCAGCAGTGTTGGGACTAGCACAGATACGCAGTATTTT.

The chain couples TRBV30 to TRBJ2-3; D uncertain. V shed 2 bases and J shed 5 bases, with 11 bases lying between them. This CDR3 comprises 13 residues. The germline V gene encodes CDR1 GTSNPN and CDR2 SVGIG (reference sequence). The CDR3 DNA follows: TGTGCCTGGAGTATACTGACTGGAGATACGCAGTATTTT. This gives the protein CAWSILTGDTQYF.

J is TRBJ2-3 and V is TRBV19, with 7 nucleotides matching TRBD2. The junction had 8 bases not matched to a gene; V was cut back by 2 bases and J by 3 bases. CDR3 size: 16 residues. Germline CDR1 reads LNHDA; CDR2 reads SQIVND (reference sequence). The CDR3 loop reads CASSITVRETTDTQYF. The CDR3 coding sequence is TGTGCCAGTAGTATAACGGTGCGGGAGACTACAGATACGCAGTATTTT.

The chain has TRBV4-1 and TRBJ1-1; 7 bases match TRBD1. V was clipped by 5 bases and J by 4 bases; unmatched bases: 4. The CDR3 has 13 residues. Germline V gene sequence: CDR1 MGHRA, CDR2 YSYEKL. The CDR3 region is CASSRTGVTEAFF. CDR3 sequence (DNA): TGCGCCAGCAGCAGGACAGGCGTCACTGAAGCTTTCTTT.

This rearrangement joins TRBV4-1 to TRBJ2-1, with TRBD2 matching 7 bases. The CDR3 covers 15 residues. V shed 8 bases and J 5 bases; nucleotides not matched to a gene: 12. Per germline, CDR1 MGHRA and CDR2 YSYEKL. CDR3 region: CASRPMAGVDNEQFF. DNA of the CDR3: TGCGCCAGCCGACCCATGGCGGGAGTAGACAATGAGCAGTTCTTC.

The chain recombines TRBV27 with TRBJ2-4, with 7 positions matching TRBD1. After removal of 2 bases from V and 0 bases from J, the junction contained 10 bases not matched to a gene. This CDR3 region has 18 residues. Germline V CDR1 and CDR2: MNHEY, SMNVEV (reference sequence). DNA of the CDR3: TGTGCCAGCAGTTTACGCCCGGCGACAGGGTTAGCCAAAAACATTCAGTACTTC. This sequence encodes CASSLRPATGLAKNIQYF.